The TCR beta chain under discussion was sequenced for a study of patients and donors after allogeneic stem cell transplantation. This clonotype was observed a handful of times. Germline-derived CDR1 and CDR2 are LGHNA and YNFKEQ. The CDR3 length is 11 residues. Between the trimmed V and J ends, which lost 3 bases and 8 bases, there was a span of 7 bases. In TCRdb, the RT-PCR reads were re-called with MiXCR into one record per CDR3 protein. The table shows about a million distinct CDR3 sequences, with around 17% occurring only once. This TCR came from a human donor who was either an allogeneic HSCT recipient or a stem cell or donor lymphocyte infusion donor (not recorded which). It is not recorded whose cells these are; they may come from a transplant donor. The V call is TRBV4-2, the J call TRBJ1-1; D is unclear. Sequencing was performed on blood, either unsorted or a sorted T cell fraction (not recorded which). CDR3 loop: CASSHILEAFF. The CDR3 DNA reads as TGTGCCAGCAGCCACATCTTAGAAGCTTTCTTT.